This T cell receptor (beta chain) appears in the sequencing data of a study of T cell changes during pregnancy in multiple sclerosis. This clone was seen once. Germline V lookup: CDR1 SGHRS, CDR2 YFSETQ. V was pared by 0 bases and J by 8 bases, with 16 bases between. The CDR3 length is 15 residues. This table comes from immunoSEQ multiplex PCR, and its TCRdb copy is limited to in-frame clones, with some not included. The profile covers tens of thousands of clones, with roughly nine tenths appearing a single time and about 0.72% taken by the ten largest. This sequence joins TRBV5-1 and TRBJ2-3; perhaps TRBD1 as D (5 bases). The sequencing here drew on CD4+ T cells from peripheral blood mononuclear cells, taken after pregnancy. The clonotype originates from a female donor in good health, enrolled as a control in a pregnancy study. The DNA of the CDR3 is TGCGCCAGCAGCTTGGGGGGCCCCCCCGTCGGTACGCAGTATTTT. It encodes CASSLGGPPVGTQYF.